The 3 T cell receptor beta chains below all came from one sample that was sequenced in a study of shared clonotypes between healthy human individuals. Libraries were prepared by immunoSEQ multiplex PCR; TCRdb keeps only in-frame clonotypes and omits some of them. Of about 510,000 clones listed, approximately 95% are singletons. Input material: naive CD4+ T cells sorted from blood. The sample's subset: CD45RA+ positively selected. These receptors all stem from a woman in her twenties or thirties in good health.

This clone has only one observation. V is TRBV28 and J is TRBJ2-7, with D possibly being TRBD1 (6 bases). V was trimmed by 4 bases and J by 5 bases, leaving 9 bases between them. The CDR3 covers 12 residues. CDR1 and CDR2 (germline): MDHEN, SYDVKM. The CDR3 bases are TGTGCCAGCAGTTCACAGGGCCACGAGCAGTACTTC. Its protein product is CASSSQGHEQYF.

This clone was observed once. The genes are TRBV28 and TRBJ1-6, with D uncertain. This CDR3 region has 12 residues. Germline V gene sequence: CDR1 MDHEN, CDR2 SYDVKM. Between the trimmed V and J ends, which lost 8 bases and 19 bases, there was a span of 21 bases. In DNA, the CDR3 is TGTGCCAGCGCCACTCCCCGGGAACCCTGGCACTTT. The encoded protein is CASATPREPWHF.

This chain links TRBV4-2 with TRBJ2-2; TRBD1 is a possible D gene (5 bases). This CDR3 has 15 residues. CDR1 LGHNA and CDR2 YNFKEQ come from the germline V gene. V was pared by 4 bases and J by 3 bases, with 12 bases between. The CDR3: CASSPRETHTGELFF. CDR3 nucleotides: TGTGCCAGCAGCCCCAGGGAAACCCACACCGGGGAGCTGTTTTTT.